These 11 T cell receptor beta chains were sequenced from one sample in a study of cytomegalovirus exposure and HLA in healthy donors. The PCR made use of 60 Vbeta and 13 Jbeta primers. Repertoires were generated with immunoSEQ multiplex PCR, while TCRdb's copy carries only in-frame clones and drops some. The table records 160,000 or so clones, approximately 77% of them present only once. Sequences were obtained from PBMCs. The origin of the receptors is a man aged 50 to 60 in good health and CMV-seropositive.

The chain has TRBV30 and TRBJ1-1; no firm D call. The CDR3 loop spans 13 amino acids. Germline values: CDR1 GTSNPN, CDR2 SVGIG (reference sequence). Between the trimmed V and J ends, which lost 4 bases and 1 base, there was a span of 10 bases. CDR3 protein: CAWTFPGNTEAFF. DNA of the CDR3: TGTGCCTGGACATTTCCCGGGAACACTGAAGCTTTCTTT.

The rearrangement joins TRBV9 to TRBJ2-1; the match to TRBD1 covers 7 bases. The length of the CDR3 is 14 residues. CDR1 and CDR2 (germline): SGDLS, YYNGEE. V was clipped by 0 bases and J by 8 bases; unmatched bases: 5. Here the CDR3 DNA reads TGTGCCAGCAGCGTAGCACCGACAGGGTATGAGCAGTTCTTC. Translating gives CASSVAPTGYEQFF.

This clone has only one observation. The chain uses TRBV19 and TRBJ2-5; perhaps TRBD1 as D (6 bases). V was clipped by 6 bases and J by 1 base, with 24 bases between them. The CDR3 sequence is 18 residues long. Germline V gives CDR1 LNHDA, CDR2 SQIVND (reference sequence). The CDR3 DNA sequence: TGTGCCAGTAGCCCGGCTTCAGGCAGGGGACAACCCCAAGAGACCCAGTACTTC. It is translated as CASSPASGRGQPQETQYF.

The chain links TRBV5-4 to TRBJ1-1; 7 bases line up with TRBD1. Germline-derived CDR1 and CDR2 are SGHNT and YYREEE (reference sequence). V was clipped by 0 bases and J by 4 bases; unmatched bases: 18. This CDR3 has 19 amino acids. Here the CDR3 DNA reads TGTGCCAGCAGCTTGGAAGGATTAGGACAGGTGAGGCGCCTCACTGAAGCTTTCTTT. It yields the protein CASSLEGLGQVRRLTEAFF.

This clone was recorded a few times. The V call is TRBV7-8, the J call TRBJ1-4; 8 positions agree with TRBD1. This CDR3 spans 19 amino acids. Germline V lookup: CDR1 SGHVS, CDR2 FQNEAQ. The V gene end was trimmed by 5 bases and the J gene end by 2 bases; junction bases not matched to a gene: 16. The CDR3 is CASSPSRQGAISTNEKLFF. CDR3 nucleotide sequence: TGTGCCAGCAGCCCCTCTCGGCAGGGGGCGATTTCTACTAATGAAAAACTGTTTTTT. The variable domain in full, with the rest retrieved from reference TRBV7-8 and TRBJ1-4, is GAGVSQSPRYKVAKRGQDVALRCDPISGHVSLFWYQQALGQGPEFLTYFQNEAQLDKSGLPSDRFFAERPEGSVSTLKIQRTQQEDSAVYLCASSPSRQGAISTNEKLFFGSGTQLSVL.

The chain joins TRBV27 to TRBJ2-3; TRBD1 is a possible D gene (5 bases). V gave up 6 bases and J gave up 2 bases, with 9 bases separating them. This CDR3 comprises 13 residues. Germline CDR1 reads MNHEY; CDR2 reads SMNVEV (reference sequence). CDR3 sequence reads: CASRDRATDTQYF. The CDR3 DNA sequence: TGTGCCAGCAGAGACAGAGCCACAGATACGCAGTATTTT.

The CDR3 loop is CASSLRLAGSTDTQYF. DNA of the CDR3: TGTGCCAGCAGCTTAAGACTAGCGGGGAGCACAGATACGCAGTATTTT. The chain employs TRBV5-6 and TRBJ2-3, with 11 bases matching TRBD2. This CDR3 is built from 16 residues. Germline V gene data show CDR1 as SGHDT and CDR2 as YYEEEE. J gave up 0 bases and V 2 bases, and 2 bases lay outside the gene matches.

This rearrangement joins TRBV27 to TRBJ2-3; perhaps TRBD2 as D (5 bases). The CDR3 runs to 15 residues. V shed 2 bases and J shed 0 bases, with 9 bases lying between them. The V gene's germline CDR1 is MNHEY and CDR2 SMNVEV (reference sequence). The CDR3 bases are TGTGCCAGCAGTTTAGTGAGGGCTAGCACAGATACGCAGTATTTT. Translated, it gives CASSLVRASTDTQYF.

The CDR3 loop is CASSPTSEAGELFF. In DNA, the CDR3 is TGTGCCAGCTCACCAACTAGCGAGGCCGGGGAGCTGTTTTTT. The rearrangement joins TRBV18 to TRBJ2-2; 7 bases line up with TRBD2. Trimming took 2 bases from V and 6 from J; bases not matched to a gene: 3. The CDR3 has 14 amino acids. Germline V gives CDR1 KGHSH, CDR2 LQKENI.

Concerning this clone itself: The sample contains more than one DNA sequence encoding this CDR3. The rearrangement joins TRBV27 to TRBJ1-4; 9 bases are shared with TRBD1. Germline V CDR1 and CDR2: MNHEY, SMNVEV (reference sequence). V was clipped by 4 bases and J by 0 bases; unmatched bases: 6. The CDR3 has 17 amino acids. In nucleotides, the CDR3 is TGTGCCAGCAGTTCCCGGACAGGGGTTTCAACTAATGAAAAACTGTTTTTT. Its protein is CASSSRTGVSTNEKLFF.

This chain links TRBV9 with TRBJ2-2; 10 nucleotides align to TRBD2. Germline CDR1 and CDR2: SGDLS and YYNGEE. The junction had 5 bases not matched to a gene; V was cut back by 0 bases and J by 0 bases. The CDR3 has 18 amino acids. In DNA form, the CDR3 reads TGTGCCAGCAGCGTAGCTGCTAGCGGGGGCTCGAACACCGGGGAGCTGTTTTTT. This sequence encodes CASSVAASGGSNTGELFF. The entire variable domain, with the rest obtained from reference TRBV9 and TRBJ2-2, is as follows: DSGVTQTPKHLITATGQRVTLRCSPRSGDLSVYWYQQSLDQGLQFLIQYYNGEERAKGNILERFSAQQFPDLHSELNLSSLELGDSALYFCASSVAASGGSNTGELFFGEGSRLTVL.